This TCR beta chain came from a study of T cell repertoires in cytomegalovirus infection. Whole-study context: Well-studied HLA-B-restricted epitopes and recently identified HLA-C-restricted epitopes of CMV were both used in the study. CMV infection together with matching HLA type was indicated by public TCR beta signatures.

CDR3 length equals 14 residues. Trimming took 2 bases from V and 1 from J, leaving 8 bases between them. The V gene's germline CDR1 is LGHDT and CDR2 YNNKEL (reference sequence). The study, taken as a whole, reports: In two of eight donors, the top clonotype was HLA-C-restricted CMV-specific. Summed frequency of public TCR beta families distinguished CMV carriers with the relevant HLA.

One entry per CDR3 protein results from TCRdb running MiXCR on the reads. This table holds approximately 990,000 distinct CDR3 sequences, roughly 30% found once. This clonotype has more than one count but fewer than ten. Its matching antigen is unknown. The source material was cultured CD8+ T cells from PBMCs, sampled from culture after CMV antigen stimulation. The rearrangement joins TRBV3-1 to TRBJ1-2; D is uncertain. This TCR came from a human donor in good health (CMV status not recorded). Some clones in this sample may be carry-over from other donors' samples. The CDR3 DNA sequence: TGTGCCAGCAGCCAAAACAGCTATAACTATGGCTACACCTTC. This gives the protein CASSQNSYNYGYTF.